This T cell receptor beta chain was sequenced during a study of a mutant IDH1 vaccine in newly diagnosed glioma. Study-level information: Before enrollment, patients got radiotherapy alone, temozolomide alone, or mostly the combination.

Time point meaning: baseline, week 1 (first vaccination visit). The treatment: pre-vaccination baseline after standard-of-care therapy. Sequenced by immunoSEQ multiplex PCR; TCRdb stores in-frame clones only, minus some. In the table there are tens of thousands of clones, about 85% of which are singletons. Trimming took 2 bases from V and 4 from J; bases not matched to a gene: 14. Germline values: CDR1 WSHSY, CDR2 SAAADI. CDR3 length: 19 residues. The chain has TRBV10-2 and TRBJ2-1; 10 bases agree with TRBD2. This clonotype originated in a middle-aged woman with glioma. The source material was PBMCs, sampled from a glioma patient treated with radiotherapy, temozolomide or both. The CDR3 sequence is CASSEGGPLAGVAYNEQFF. CDR3 in DNA: TGCGCCAGCAGTGAGGGAGGGCCGCTAGCGGGAGTTGCATACAATGAGCAGTTCTTC.